The rows below give T cell receptor beta chains drawn from one sample of a study of blood T cell repertoires in COVID-19. Only in-frame clones appear in the TCRdb table, and some are missing; sequencing was by immunoSEQ multiplex PCR. Of 150,000 to 190,000 clones listed, approximately 80% are singletons. The sample consisted of peripheral blood. The source of these receptors is a woman older than 75 with acute or convalescent COVID-19. CDR3s include the opening cysteine and the closing phenylalanine or tryptophan. Fields, in order: CDR3 DNA, CDR3 protein, clone size, J gene, V gene, D gene. A D gene is named only where the DNA matches it firmly. Clone size appears in some rows only: once, few, many, or a class for an expanded clone.

CDR3nt: TGTGCCAGCAGCCCTAACGGGCGGGCTTCAGATACGCAGTATTTT
CDR3aa: CASSPNGRASDTQYF
abundance: -
j_gene: TRBJ2-3
v_gene: TRBV7-2
d_gene: -

CDR3nt: TGCGCCAGCATCTCTAGACAGGGGGCCGCCGGGGAGCTGTTTTTT
CDR3aa: CASISRQGAAGELFF
abundance: -
j_gene: TRBJ2-2
v_gene: TRBV5-1
d_gene: TRBD1

CDR3nt: TGTGCCAGCAGCTTAGAACAGGACTACGAGCAGTACTTC
CDR3aa: CASSLEQDYEQYF
abundance: -
j_gene: TRBJ2-7
v_gene: TRBV7-2
d_gene: -

CDR3nt: TGTGATCGAAAGACAGGGGGAGGCTACGAGCAGTACTTC
CDR3aa: CDRKTGGGYEQYF
abundance: -
j_gene: TRBJ2-7
v_gene: TRBV6-5
d_gene: TRBD1

CDR3nt: TGCGCCAGCAGCTGGCGTGGGGGGGCGAGCACTGAAGCTTTCTTT
CDR3aa: CASSWRGGASTEAFF
abundance: -
j_gene: TRBJ1-1
v_gene: TRBV5-1
d_gene: -

CDR3nt: TGTGCCAGCAGCCAAGAGGGGCGGGGACAAGAGACCCAGTACTTC
CDR3aa: CASSQEGRGQETQYF
abundance: -
j_gene: TRBJ2-5
v_gene: TRBV3-1/TRBV3-2
d_gene: -

CDR3nt: TGTGCCAGCAGTTTGGGGCAGGGTGTTGGTGGAAACACCATATATTTT
CDR3aa: CASSLGQGVGGNTIYF
abundance: -
j_gene: TRBJ1-3
v_gene: TRBV27
d_gene: -

CDR3nt: TGTGCCAGCAGCCTCGGACTAGCGGGGGGAACCGGGGAGCTGTTTTTT
CDR3aa: CASSLGLAGGTGELFF
abundance: -
j_gene: TRBJ2-2
v_gene: TRBV11-3
d_gene: TRBD2

CDR3nt: TGTGCCAGCAGCTCATGGGGGAGGCGGAACTCCTACGAGCAGTACTTC
CDR3aa: CASSSWGRRNSYEQYF
abundance: -
j_gene: TRBJ2-7
v_gene: TRBV7-8
d_gene: -

CDR3nt: TGTGCCAGCAGTGGGGGCTGGGTCGGCGAGCAGTACTTC
CDR3aa: CASSGGWVGEQYF
abundance: -
j_gene: TRBJ2-7
v_gene: TRBV27
d_gene: -

CDR3nt: TGTGCCAGCAGCGCCAGACTAGGAGGTAACACTGAAGCTTTCTTT
CDR3aa: CASSARLGGNTEAFF
abundance: -
j_gene: TRBJ1-1
v_gene: TRBV7-8
d_gene: -

CDR3nt: TGTGCCAGCAGCCGGGACAGGTTAAGCTACGAGCAGTACTTC
CDR3aa: CASSRDRLSYEQYF
abundance: -
j_gene: TRBJ2-7
v_gene: TRBV4-2
d_gene: TRBD1

CDR3nt: TGTGCCAGCAGCTTGGGCCAGGTAGGGGGTCAGCCCCAGCATTTT
CDR3aa: CASSLGQVGGQPQHF
abundance: -
j_gene: TRBJ1-5
v_gene: TRBV5-5
d_gene: -

CDR3nt: TGTGCCAGCAGCGCCGGACAATTGAACACTGAAGCTTTCTTT
CDR3aa: CASSAGQLNTEAFF
abundance: -
j_gene: TRBJ1-1
v_gene: TRBV9
d_gene: -

CDR3nt: TGTGCCAGCAGGGGCGGGGGAGAAAACATTCAGTACTTC
CDR3aa: CASRGGGENIQYF
abundance: once
j_gene: TRBJ2-4
v_gene: TRBV2
d_gene: TRBD2

CDR3nt: TGTGCCAGCAGCCGGACAGGGACCCAGCCCCAGCATTTT
CDR3aa: CASSRTGTQPQHF
abundance: -
j_gene: TRBJ1-5
v_gene: TRBV6-2/TRBV6-3
d_gene: TRBD1

CDR3nt: TGTGCCAGCAGCTTAGGGGGGGGACAATCAAACTATGGCTACACCTTC
CDR3aa: CASSLGGGQSNYGYTF
abundance: -
j_gene: TRBJ1-2
v_gene: TRBV7-8
d_gene: -

CDR3nt: TGTGCCAGCAGCCCCTACTCTCCGGGACTAGCGGATATCACAGATACGCAGTATTTT
CDR3aa: CASSPYSPGLADITDTQYF
abundance: -
j_gene: TRBJ2-3
v_gene: TRBV7-3
d_gene: TRBD2

CDR3nt: TGCGCCAGCAGCTTACCAGGGAACACTGAAGCTTTCTTT
CDR3aa: CASSLPGNTEAFF
abundance: -
j_gene: TRBJ1-1
v_gene: TRBV5-1
d_gene: -

CDR3nt: TGTGCCAGCAGTTACCGACTAGCGGGAGTCGCCGGGGAGCTGTTTTTT
CDR3aa: CASSYRLAGVAGELFF
abundance: -
j_gene: TRBJ2-2
v_gene: TRBV6-2/TRBV6-3
d_gene: TRBD2

CDR3nt: TGTGCCAGCTCACCCGGGACAGGGCTTGGCAATGAGCAGTTCTTC
CDR3aa: CASSPGTGLGNEQFF
abundance: -
j_gene: TRBJ2-1
v_gene: TRBV18
d_gene: TRBD1

CDR3nt: TGTGCCAGCAGCTTGGCCCCCGAGGGCGCAGATACGCAGTATTTT
CDR3aa: CASSLAPEGADTQYF
abundance: -
j_gene: TRBJ2-3
v_gene: TRBV5-5
d_gene: -

CDR3nt: TGTGCCAGCAGCCGGCAATCCAATTCCTACGAGCAGTACTTC
CDR3aa: CASSRQSNSYEQYF
abundance: -
j_gene: TRBJ2-7
v_gene: TRBV3-1/TRBV3-2
d_gene: -

CDR3nt: TGTGCCAGTAGTATACCGGCAGCTACGGGTACGCAGTATTTT
CDR3aa: CASSIPAATGTQYF
abundance: -
j_gene: TRBJ2-3
v_gene: TRBV19
d_gene: -

CDR3nt: TGCAGCGTCGTAGCGGGACCGGCGGATGAGCAGTTCTTC
CDR3aa: CSVVAGPADEQFF
abundance: -
j_gene: TRBJ2-1
v_gene: TRBV29-1
d_gene: TRBD2

CDR3nt: TGTGCCAGCAGCCCCGACGGCAGGGTTAAGCAGCCCCAGCATTTT
CDR3aa: CASSPDGRVKQPQHF
abundance: -
j_gene: TRBJ1-5
v_gene: TRBV5-8
d_gene: -

CDR3nt: TGTGCCAGCTCACCATCGGTCGGCAGGACAGGGGGGACTAATGAAAAACTGTTTTTT
CDR3aa: CASSPSVGRTGGTNEKLFF
abundance: -
j_gene: TRBJ1-4
v_gene: TRBV18
d_gene: TRBD1

CDR3nt: TGTGCCAGCAGTTCCCGACTAGCGGGAGCCGTGGATGAGCAGTTCTTC
CDR3aa: CASSSRLAGAVDEQFF
abundance: few
j_gene: TRBJ2-1
v_gene: TRBV7-7
d_gene: TRBD2

CDR3nt: TGTGCCAGCAGCTTGGGCCCGGGACAGTCCTACGAGCAGTACTTC
CDR3aa: CASSLGPGQSYEQYF
abundance: -
j_gene: TRBJ2-7
v_gene: TRBV5-6
d_gene: TRBD1

CDR3nt: TGTGCCAGCAGCTCCTCGACAGGGATCAACTATGGCTACACCTTC
CDR3aa: CASSSSTGINYGYTF
abundance: -
j_gene: TRBJ1-2
v_gene: TRBV7-2
d_gene: TRBD1

CDR3nt: TGCGCCAGCAGCTTGGTGGCTAGAGGGAATGAGCAGTTCTTC
CDR3aa: CASSLVARGNEQFF
abundance: -
j_gene: TRBJ2-1
v_gene: TRBV5-1
d_gene: -

CDR3nt: TGTGCCAGCAGCTTATCGGTGGGACAGTCGAATAGGGGTCGAAACACCATATATTTT
CDR3aa: CASSLSVGQSNRGRNTIYF
abundance: -
j_gene: TRBJ1-3
v_gene: TRBV7-2
d_gene: TRBD1

CDR3nt: TGTGCCAGCAGCCCAACCCGGACACAGCTCAACACTGAAGCTTTCTTT
CDR3aa: CASSPTRTQLNTEAFF
abundance: -
j_gene: TRBJ1-1
v_gene: TRBV3-1/TRBV3-2
d_gene: -

CDR3nt: TGCGCCAGCAGCCAAGACTACGGACAGGTGAACACTGAAGCTTTCTTT
CDR3aa: CASSQDYGQVNTEAFF
abundance: -
j_gene: TRBJ1-1
v_gene: TRBV4-3
d_gene: TRBD1

CDR3nt: TGCAGCGTTGTGGGACAGCGCACAGATACGCAGTATTTT
CDR3aa: CSVVGQRTDTQYF
abundance: -
j_gene: TRBJ2-3
v_gene: TRBV29-1
d_gene: TRBD1

CDR3nt: TGTGCCAGCAGGTCCTTGTCAGGTGGCACTGAAGCTTTCTTT
CDR3aa: CASRSLSGGTEAFF
abundance: -
j_gene: TRBJ1-1
v_gene: TRBV5-5
d_gene: -

CDR3nt: TGTGCCAGCAGCACGACAGGGCCGAACACTGAAGCTTTCTTT
CDR3aa: CASSTTGPNTEAFF
abundance: -
j_gene: TRBJ1-1
v_gene: TRBV11-3
d_gene: TRBD1

CDR3nt: TGTGCCAGTAGAAAACTAGCGGGAGGCACCAATGAGCAGTTCTTC
CDR3aa: CASRKLAGGTNEQFF
abundance: -
j_gene: TRBJ2-1
v_gene: TRBV19
d_gene: TRBD2

CDR3nt: TGTGCCAGCAGTGCGACAGCCTACGAGCAGTACTTC
CDR3aa: CASSATAYEQYF
abundance: few
j_gene: TRBJ2-7
v_gene: TRBV27
d_gene: -

CDR3nt: TGCGCCAGCAGCTTGAAACAGGGCGTAGGGGATACGCAGTATTTT
CDR3aa: CASSLKQGVGDTQYF
abundance: -
j_gene: TRBJ2-3
v_gene: TRBV5-1
d_gene: -

CDR3nt: TGTGCCAGCAGCTTAAACAGAGGGACTGAAGCTTTCTTT
CDR3aa: CASSLNRGTEAFF
abundance: few
j_gene: TRBJ1-1
v_gene: TRBV7-3
d_gene: -

CDR3nt: TGTGCCAGCTCATCCGGGACAGGGGAAAAACTGTTTTTT
CDR3aa: CASSSGTGEKLFF
abundance: once
j_gene: TRBJ1-4
v_gene: TRBV18
d_gene: TRBD1

CDR3nt: TGTGCCTGGAGTGTGAGGGTCAATCAGCCCCAGCATTTT
CDR3aa: CAWSVRVNQPQHF
abundance: -
j_gene: TRBJ1-5
v_gene: TRBV30
d_gene: -

CDR3nt: TGTGCCAGCAGCTCCCTGGGCTTGGGACTAGCGGGAAACACAGATACGCAGTATTTT
CDR3aa: CASSSLGLGLAGNTDTQYF
abundance: -
j_gene: TRBJ2-3
v_gene: TRBV9
d_gene: TRBD2

CDR3nt: TGTGCCAGCAGCGTAGTCCCGAGCTCCTACAATGAGCAGTTCTTC
CDR3aa: CASSVVPSSYNEQFF
abundance: -
j_gene: TRBJ2-1
v_gene: TRBV9
d_gene: -

CDR3nt: TGTGCCAGCCGAAGGGACAGCAATTCACCCCTCCACTTT
CDR3aa: CASRRDSNSPLHF
abundance: -
j_gene: TRBJ1-6
v_gene: TRBV27
d_gene: TRBD1

CDR3nt: TGTGCCATCAGTGAGTCGCGGCTCTCGAGGAACACAGATACGCAGTATTTT
CDR3aa: CAISESRLSRNTDTQYF
abundance: -
j_gene: TRBJ2-3
v_gene: TRBV10-3
d_gene: -

CDR3nt: TGTGCCAGCAGTCCGTCCGGGGCCAACGTCCTGACTTTC
CDR3aa: CASSPSGANVLTF
abundance: -
j_gene: TRBJ2-6
v_gene: TRBV12-3/TRBV12-4
d_gene: -

CDR3nt: TGTGCCAGCAGCTTAGGTGCCGGACAGCTCTCTGGGGCCAACGTCCTGACTTTC
CDR3aa: CASSLGAGQLSGANVLTF
abundance: once
j_gene: TRBJ2-6
v_gene: TRBV7-3
d_gene: -

CDR3nt: TGCAGTGCTAGTCGACAAGGCGAGCAGTACTTC
CDR3aa: CSASRQGEQYF
abundance: -
j_gene: TRBJ2-7
v_gene: TRBV20-1
d_gene: -

CDR3nt: TGTGCCAGCAGCTGGGGGGGGGACACTGAAGCTTTCTTT
CDR3aa: CASSWGGDTEAFF
abundance: -
j_gene: TRBJ1-1
v_gene: TRBV11-2
d_gene: -

CDR3nt: TGTGCCTGGAGTTCCGGGGACTTTAATAATGAAAAACTGTTTTTT
CDR3aa: CAWSSGDFNNEKLFF
abundance: -
j_gene: TRBJ1-4
v_gene: TRBV30
d_gene: -

CDR3nt: TGTGCCTGGAGTCAAGGGGGGGCTGGAAACACCATATATTTT
CDR3aa: CAWSQGGAGNTIYF
abundance: few
j_gene: TRBJ1-3
v_gene: TRBV30
d_gene: -

CDR3nt: TGTGCCAGCAGCTTCCGGGGGGGTCCCCAAGAGACCCAGTACTTC
CDR3aa: CASSFRGGPQETQYF
abundance: -
j_gene: TRBJ2-5
v_gene: TRBV7-7
d_gene: TRBD2

CDR3nt: TGTGCCAGCAGTAAAGCGGACCGCTCCTACAATGAGCAGTTCTTC
CDR3aa: CASSKADRSYNEQFF
abundance: -
j_gene: TRBJ2-1
v_gene: TRBV6-6
d_gene: -

CDR3nt: TGTGCCAGCAGCTTAGACAGGTTCAATGAGCAGTTCTTC
CDR3aa: CASSLDRFNEQFF
abundance: few
j_gene: TRBJ2-1
v_gene: TRBV7-2
d_gene: -

CDR3nt: TGTGCCAGCAGCTTACTGAATCAGCCCCAGCATTTT
CDR3aa: CASSLLNQPQHF
abundance: -
j_gene: TRBJ1-5
v_gene: TRBV5-4
d_gene: -

CDR3nt: TGCGCCAGCAGCTTGTTTCTGGGGGGAGAGACCCAGTACTTC
CDR3aa: CASSLFLGGETQYF
abundance: -
j_gene: TRBJ2-5
v_gene: TRBV5-1
d_gene: -